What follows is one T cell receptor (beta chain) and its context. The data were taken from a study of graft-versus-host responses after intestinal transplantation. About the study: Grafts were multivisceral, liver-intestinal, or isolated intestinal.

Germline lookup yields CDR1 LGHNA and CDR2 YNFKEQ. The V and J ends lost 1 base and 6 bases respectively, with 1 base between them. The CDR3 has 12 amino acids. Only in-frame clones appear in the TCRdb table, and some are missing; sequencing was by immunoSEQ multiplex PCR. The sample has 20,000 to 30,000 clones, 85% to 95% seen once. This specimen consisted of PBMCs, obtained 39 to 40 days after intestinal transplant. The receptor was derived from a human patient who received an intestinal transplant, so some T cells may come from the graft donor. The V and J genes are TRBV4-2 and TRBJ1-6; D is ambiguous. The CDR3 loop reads CASSQANSPLHF. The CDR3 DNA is TGTGCCAGCAGCCAAGCTAATTCACCCCTCCACTTT.